These 25 T cell receptor beta chains share one sample of origin, sequenced in a study of early T cells in non-severe SARS-CoV-2 infection. TCRdb processed the 5' RACE reads anew with MiXCR; each CDR3 protein has one entry. The sample gives roughly 29,000 distinct CDR3 sequences, around 6% of which show up once; about 34% is in the top ten. The sequencing here drew on whole blood, taken at baseline. Receptor source: an adult who was a healthcare worker with PCR-confirmed SARS-CoV-2 infection or an uninfected control (not recorded which).

This chain connects TRBV28 to TRBJ2-7; 8 bases fit TRBD1. The trim removed 1 base at V and 2 bases at J, leaving 1 base unmatched. Germline CDR1 is MDHEN and CDR2 is SYDVKM. The CDR3 covers 14 residues. DNA for the CDR3: TGTGCCAGCAGTTTATCACAGGGGGCCTACGAGCAGTACTTC. Protein product: CASSLSQGAYEQYF.

This clonotype was counted many times. The chain combines TRBV30 with TRBJ2-1; possibly TRBD2 for D (5 bases). V was clipped by 0 bases and J by 7 bases, with 13 bases between them. CDR3 length: 14 amino acids. CDR1 is GTSNPN, CDR2 SVGIG, per germline (reference sequence). CDR3 bases: TGTGCCTGGAGTGTACCTAGCTTGGGGAATGAGCAGTTCTTC. This codes for CAWSVPSLGNEQFF.

This clonotype came up once. A junction boundary mismatches the germline segment, possibly from a read error. This rearrangement joins TRBV7-2 to TRBJ2-5; D remains unclear. CDR3 length: 14 residues. The germline gives CDR1 SGHTA, CDR2 FQGNSA. The CDR3 spells CASSLSGSAETQYF. DNA for the CDR3: TGTGCTAGCAGCCTATCCGGGTCCGCAGAGACCCAGTACTTC. Drawing the rest from reference TRBV7-2 and TRBJ2-5, the complete variable domain is GAGVSQSPSNKVTEKGKDVELRCDPISGHTALYWYRQSLGQGLEFLIYFQGNSAPDKSGLPSDRFSAERTGGSVSTLTIQRTQQEDSAVYLCASSLSGSAETQYFGPGTRLLVL.

Worth noting for this clonotype: This may stem from a read error, because a much larger clone lies one nucleotide away. The conserved phenylalanine or tryptophan normally closing the CDR3 is absent here, so this likely arose from a read error. In nucleotides, the CDR3 is TGTGCCAGCAGCTCGCTACGTTCTAGCGGAGGCTCGTATGATGAGCAGTTCGTC. Amino acid sequence: CASSSLRSSGGSYDEQFV. The rearrangement links TRBV11-2 to TRBJ2-1; 7 bases map to TRBD2. Germline trimming cut 4 bases from V and 8 bases from J; bases unmatched to any gene: 20. CDR1 is SGHAT and CDR2 is FQNNGV in the germline V gene. The CDR3 loop spans 18 amino acids.

This clonotype was recorded at least ten times. The chain has TRBV18 and TRBJ1-1; possible D gene TRBD1, 5 bases. The CDR3 covers 14 residues. Germline assignment: CDR1 KGHSH and CDR2 LQKENI. The V gene lost 3 bases and the J gene lost 8 bases, with 16 bases spanning the gap. This chain's CDR3 is CASSPKDRSLEAFF. The CDR3 region has the DNA TGTGCCAGCTCACCCAAAGACAGAAGCCTCGAAGCTTTCTTT. Full variable domain (remainder filled in from reference TRBV18 and TRBJ1-1): NAGVMQNPRHLVRRRGQEARLRCSPMKGHSHVYWYRQLPEEGLKFMVYLQKENIIDESGMPKERFSAEFPKEGPSILRIQQVVRGDSAAYFCASSPKDRSLEAFFGQGTRLTVV.

The chain employs TRBV11-3 and TRBJ2-5; possibly TRBD1 or TRBD2 for D (5 bases each). The CDR3 sequence is 15 residues long. Trimming took off 3 bases at V and 5 bases at J, with 16 bases between the two ends. Germline CDR1 and CDR2: SGHNT and YENEEA. The CDR3 reads CASSFTGGRVETQYF. In DNA, the CDR3 is TGTGCCAGCAGCTTCACTGGGGGACGTGTGGAGACCCAGTACTTC.

The chain recombines TRBV14 with TRBJ2-1; 9 positions agree with TRBD2. The CDR3 extends over 18 amino acids. Germline values: CDR1 SGHDN, CDR2 FVKESK. V lost 2 bases to trimming and J lost 0 bases; unmatched junction nucleotides: 8. CDR3 region: CASSQLAGQGSSYNEQFF. DNA for the CDR3: TGTGCCAGCAGCCAACTAGCGGGACAAGGTAGCTCCTACAATGAGCAGTTCTTC.

This clonotype was detected ten times or more. The CDR3: CASSLNYGYTF. CDR3 DNA: TGTGCCAGCAGTTTAAACTATGGCTACACCTTC. The chain recombines TRBV12-3 or TRBV12-4 with TRBJ1-2, with D unclear. CDR3 size: 11 residues. V was trimmed by 2 bases and J by 2 bases, leaving 0 bases between them.

This clonotype was counted only a few times. The rearrangement joins TRBV11-2 to TRBJ2-5, with TRBD2 matching over 11 bases. CDR3 length: 15 amino acids. Germline V gene lookup returns CDR1 SGHAT and CDR2 FQNNGV. V gave up 6 bases and J gave up 1 base; unmatched junction bases: 4. This chain's CDR3 is CASRLAGAPQETQYF. The CDR3 nucleotides read TGTGCCAGCAGACTAGCGGGAGCTCCCCAAGAGACCCAGTACTTC.

V and J are TRBV5-6 and TRBJ1-2; TRBD1 aligns across 8 bases. Germline loops: CDR1 SGHDT, CDR2 YYEEEE. CDR3 length equals 15 residues. The V and J ends lost 6 bases and 3 bases, in that order; junction bases with no gene match: 10. This CDR3 is CASTQVDRGDYGYTF. The DNA for the CDR3 is TGTGCCAGCACTCAAGTCGACAGGGGCGACTATGGCTACACCTTC.

This clonotype was seen ten or more times. The V gene is TRBV30, the J gene TRBJ1-1; TRBD1 might be the D (5 bases). The CDR3 runs 14 residues. The V end was cut by 6 bases, the J end by 5 bases, with 19 bases between. The germline CDR1 and CDR2 sequences are GTSNPN and SVGIG (reference sequence). The CDR3 region has the DNA TGTGCCTGTTCCCGGGGGGGGGTTCGGACTGAAGCTTTCTTT. Protein sequence: CACSRGGVRTEAFF.

V usage is TRBV27 and J usage is TRBJ2-7; D gene unclear. CDR1 and CDR2 (germline): MNHEY, SMNVEV (reference sequence). This CDR3 region has 13 residues. V lost 6 bases and J 3 bases, leaving 12 bases between the germline ends. The CDR3, as DNA: TGTGCCAGCAGAGGATCAGTCGTCTACGAGCAGTACTTC. Translated: CASRGSVVYEQYF.

In this sample, this clonotype turned up many times. This chain's CDR3 is CASSPISDTQYF. CDR3 DNA: TGTGCCAGCAGCCCCATTTCGGATACGCAGTATTTT. The rearrangement links TRBV7-2 to TRBJ2-3; D call uncertain. Between the trimmed V and J ends, which lost 5 bases and 6 bases, there was a span of 9 bases. Germline values: CDR1 SGHTA, CDR2 FQGNSA. This CDR3 has 12 amino acids.

Many counts were recorded for this clonotype. The chain has TRBV14 and TRBJ2-1, with 7 nucleotides matching TRBD1. The CDR3 is 16 amino acids. Per germline, CDR1 SGHDN and CDR2 FVKESK. V dropped 0 bases and J dropped 0; count of bases not matched to a gene: 2. DNA of the CDR3: TGTGCCAGCAGCCAAGACCGGGACAGCTCCTACAATGAGCAGTTCTTC. Translating it yields CASSQDRDSSYNEQFF.

This clonotype was observed at least ten times. The chain is built from TRBV30 and TRBJ2-1; 13 nucleotides line up with TRBD2. CDR1 and CDR2 (germline): GTSNPN, SVGIG (reference sequence). This CDR3 comprises 15 residues. J lost 6 bases, V lost 3 bases, and 5 bases had no gene match. This CDR3 reads CAWSSGLAGANEQFF. The CDR3 DNA is TGTGCCTGGAGCTCCGGACTAGCGGGGGCCAATGAGCAGTTCTTC.

Only a few counts were recorded for this clonotype. This chain links TRBV7-2 with TRBJ2-3, with D hard to call. The CDR3 spans 13 residues. Germline V CDR1 and CDR2: SGHTA, FQGNSA. Deletions cut 2 bases from V and 5 bases from J, with 8 bases between. The CDR3 sequence is CASSLLLLDTQYF. Written as DNA, the CDR3 is TGTGCCAGCAGCTTACTCTTGTTAGATACGCAGTATTTT.

The chain recombines TRBV7-8 with TRBJ2-3, with 11 bases aligning to TRBD2. V shed 8 bases and J 2 bases; nucleotides not matched to a gene: 6. Per the germline V gene, CDR1 is SGHVS and CDR2 is FQNEAQ. This CDR3 spans 15 amino acids. This CDR3 reads CASRTTSGNTDTQYF. The CDR3 DNA follows: TGTGCCAGCCGGACGACTAGCGGGAACACAGATACGCAGTATTTT.

The chain carries TRBV5-1 and TRBJ2-5; D remains unclear. The V end lost 2 bases, the J end lost 0 bases, and 8 bases lay between the germline ends. CDR3 length: 14 residues. The germline gives CDR1 SGHRS, CDR2 YFSETQ. The CDR3 coding sequence is TGCGCCAGCAGCTTACGGGCCGACCAAGAGACCCAGTACTTC. Its protein is CASSLRADQETQYF. Full variable domain (missing parts from reference TRBV5-1 and TRBJ2-5): KAGVTQTPRYLIKTRGQQVTLSCSPISGHRSVSWYQQTPGQGLQFLFEYFSETQRNKGNFPGRFSGRQFSNSRSEMNVSTLELGDSALYLCASSLRADQETQYFGPGTRLLVL.

This clonotype was counted at least ten times. The V call is TRBV6-5, the J call TRBJ1-2; a possible D gene is TRBD1 (5 bases). The CDR3 covers 13 residues. V gave up 0 bases and J gave up 6 bases, with 8 bases separating them. Looked up from germline, CDR1 is MNHEY and CDR2 is SVGAGI. The CDR3 DNA is TGTGCCAGCAGTTACTCGCGGGGGAATGGCTACACCTTC. It translates to CASSYSRGNGYTF.

A few counts support this clonotype. V usage is TRBV27 and J usage is TRBJ1-6; D is ambiguous. Per germline, CDR1 MNHEY and CDR2 SMNVEV (reference sequence). With 5 bases removed from V and 11 bases from J, the gap between germline ends came to 13 bases. The CDR3 loop spans 13 amino acids. This CDR3 reads CASSPGGFAPLHF. CDR3 DNA: TGTGCCAGCAGTCCCGGCGGATTTGCACCCCTCCACTTT.

This clonotype was counted many times. The J gene is TRBJ2-5, the V gene TRBV11-2; a weak D match, TRBD1 (6 bases). This CDR3 contains 14 residues. Germline CDR1 SGHAT, CDR2 FQNNGV. V lost 6 bases to trimming and J lost 1 base, with 12 bases between them. CDR3 amino acids: CASSQDSVQETQYF. The CDR3 DNA sequence: TGTGCCAGCAGTCAGGACAGCGTCCAAGAGACCCAGTACTTC.

This chain connects TRBV7-2 to TRBJ2-7; no reliable D call. This CDR3 is 13 amino acids long. The V gene lost 4 bases and the J gene lost 1 base, with 8 bases spanning the gap. The germline CDR1 and CDR2 sequences are SGHTA and FQGNSA. CDR3 region: CASSSDYSYEQYF. As DNA, the CDR3 is TGTGCCAGCAGCTCCGATTATTCCTACGAGCAGTACTTC.

This clonotype was counted many times. This chain connects TRBV7-2 to TRBJ2-1; D ambiguous. This CDR3 spans 13 amino acids. V was cut by 1 base and J by 5 bases, with 6 bases left in between. Germline lookup yields CDR1 SGHTA and CDR2 FQGNSA. The CDR3: CASSLGVHNEQFF. The CDR3 nucleotides read TGTGCCAGCAGCTTAGGAGTCCACAATGAGCAGTTCTTC.

This clonotype was counted many times. The chain's CDR3 is CAWSAQARTEAFF. In nucleotides, the CDR3 is TGTGCCTGGAGTGCACAGGCGCGAACTGAAGCTTTCTTT. The rearrangement joins TRBV30 to TRBJ1-1; D is perhaps TRBD1 (5 bases). Trimming shortened V by 1 base and J by 5 bases, and 11 bases separated the two germline ends. Germline CDR1 is GTSNPN and CDR2 is SVGIG (reference sequence). The CDR3 runs 13 residues. Combining the CDR3 with reference TRBV30 and TRBJ1-1 gives the whole variable domain SQTIHQWPATLVQPVGSPLSLECTVEGTSNPNLYWYRQAAGRGLQLLFYSVGIGQISSEVPQNLSASRPQDRQFILSSKKLLLSDSGFYLCAWSAQARTEAFFGQGTRLTVV.

This clonotype was recorded many times. This chain connects TRBV7-3 to TRBJ1-1; D is ambiguous. In germline, CDR1 is SGHTA, CDR2 FQGTGA. V lost 3 bases, J lost 0 bases, and 5 bases lay in between. The CDR3 covers 13 residues. CDR3 sequence (DNA): TGTGCCAGCAGCTTCCAGATGAACACTGAAGCTTTCTTT. This codes for CASSFQMNTEAFF.